This T cell receptor (beta chain) was found in a study of CD8 T cells in Susac syndrome. This CDR3 has 12 residues. The J segment lost 7 bases and the V segment lost 5 bases, leaving 4 bases of the junction unmatched. It was with random hexamers that roughly 0.5 to 1 ug RNA was reverse transcribed. TCRdb redid the calling of the immunoSEQ multiplex PCR reads with MiXCR, one entry per CDR3 protein. The sample comprises fewer than 150,000 distinct CDR3 sequences, about 93% of which are singletons, and roughly 0.25% rests with the top ten. The sample taken for sequencing was CD8+ T cells from PBMCs. This rearrangement joins TRBV12-3 or TRBV12-4 to TRBJ1-1; 7 bases are shared with TRBD1. This TCR was sampled from a human donor with multiple sclerosis. The CDR3, as DNA: TGTGCCAGCAGTGGACAGGCACATGAAGCTTTCTTT. This sequence encodes CASSGQAHEAFF.